This T cell receptor (beta chain) was obtained from a study of CD8 T cells in Susac syndrome. V shed 3 bases and J shed 4 bases, with 12 bases lying between them. Germline CDR1 reads DFQATT; CDR2 reads SNEGSKA (reference sequence). This CDR3 has 13 residues. CD8+ and CD4+ T cells from blood underwent TCR beta sequencing. The authors reverse transcribed about 0.5 to 1 ug RNA with random hexamers. TCRdb recomputed calls from the immunoSEQ multiplex PCR reads with MiXCR, one row per CDR3 protein. The sample holds more than 150,000 distinct CDR3 sequences, around 95% seen once. Sequencing was performed on CD8+ T cells from PBMCs. The source of this sequence is a human donor with multiple sclerosis. The chain is built from TRBV20-1 and TRBJ2-5; TRBD1 might be the D (6 bases). CDR3 residues: CSARAGAGETQYF. As DNA, the CDR3 is TGCAGTGCTAGGGCAGGGGCAGGAGAGACCCAGTACTTC.